This TCR beta chain was profiled in a study of blood T cell repertoires in COVID-19. Across the whole study: The study drew acute and convalescent COVID-19 samples from the United States, Italy and Spain. PBMCs, B-cell-depleted T cells, or T cells provided the cDNA or gDNA that made up the material.

Germline CDR1 and CDR2: MNHEY and SMNVEV (reference sequence). V was trimmed by 2 bases and J by 0 bases, leaving 19 bases between them. CDR3 length equals 18 residues. Original processing methods: Estimates of nucleated cell counts were drawn from the amplification of reference gene primers. Only in-frame clones appear in the TCRdb table, and some are missing; sequencing was by immunoSEQ multiplex PCR. The DNA was the basis for D and trimming; V, J and clone size are from that table. The sample has 65,000 to 80,000 clones; 80% to 85% are singletons. The clonotype originates from a human donor in a cohort sampled during active COVID-19. This chain links TRBV27 with TRBJ1-2; a possible D gene is TRBD1 (6 bases). The sequenced sample was peripheral blood. CDR3 bases: TGTGCCAGCAGTTTACGGGTGGGCGGAACAGGGACTAACTATGGCTACACCTTC. Translating it yields CASSLRVGGTGTNYGYTF.